A single sample gave rise to the 18 T cell receptor beta chains below, sequenced in a study of shared clonotypes between healthy human individuals. Repertoires were generated with immunoSEQ multiplex PCR, while TCRdb's copy carries only in-frame clones and drops some. The sample has millions of clones; about 92% are singletons. Sequenced: naive CD4+ T cells sorted from blood. Documented subset: CD45RA+ positively selected. The receptors shown here come from a man between 18 and 29 years old in good health.

The gene calls are TRBV29-1 and TRBJ2-1, with TRBD2 matching 9 bases. The CDR3 runs 14 residues. Trimming cost V 5 bases and J 0 bases; bases outside gene matches: 2. Germline assignment: CDR1 SQVTM and CDR2 ANQGSEA. Here the CDR3 reads CSVLAGSSYNEQFF. The CDR3 region has the DNA TGCAGCGTTCTAGCGGGGAGCTCCTACAATGAGCAGTTCTTC.

The V gene is TRBV15, the J gene TRBJ2-1, with D perhaps matching TRBD2 (5 bases). Germline V lookup: CDR1 LNHNV, CDR2 YYDKDF (reference sequence). V was cut by 1 base and J by 10 bases, with 14 bases left in between. CDR3 length: 14 residues. The CDR3, as DNA: TGTGCCACCAGCAGAGCAAACGTGCCGGGGGAGCAGTTCTTC. Residues: CATSRANVPGEQFF.

About this clone: Other nucleotide sequences from this sample produce the same CDR3. This chain joins TRBV6-6 and TRBJ1-5; D gene uncertain. The length of the CDR3 is 15 residues. Between the trimmed V and J ends, which lost 6 bases and 7 bases, there was a span of 19 bases. Per the germline V gene, CDR1 is MNHNY and CDR2 is SVGAGI (reference sequence). CDR3 in amino acids: CASSRRDGGGQPQHF. CDR3 DNA: TGTGCCAGCAGCCGCCGGGATGGAGGAGGACAGCCCCAGCATTTT.

The rearrangement joins TRBV27 to TRBJ2-3; the match to TRBD2 covers 9 bases. Germline-derived CDR1 and CDR2 are MNHEY and SMNVEV (reference sequence). The CDR3 loop spans 21 amino acids. Trimming cost V 5 bases and J 4 bases; bases outside gene matches: 25. The CDR3 sequence is CASSPFRDSWVRAGGSDTQYF. In DNA, the CDR3 is TGTGCCAGCAGTCCCTTCCGGGACAGTTGGGTTAGAGCGGGAGGTTCAGATACGCAGTATTTT.

The chain uses TRBV13 and TRBJ2-3, with 16 bases matching TRBD2. Germline lookup yields CDR1 PRHDT and CDR2 FYEKMQ (reference sequence). The trim removed 4 bases at V and 1 base at J, leaving 8 bases unmatched. This CDR3 has 19 residues. The CDR3 is CASSSGTSGRARRTDTQYF. DNA for the CDR3: TGTGCCAGCAGCTCAGGGACTAGCGGGAGGGCCCGCCGCACAGATACGCAGTATTTT.

The rearrangement joins TRBV19 to TRBJ1-5, with 7 bases aligning to TRBD1. J was trimmed by 0 bases and V by 5 bases; bases with no gene match: 7. This CDR3 has 16 residues. CDR1 and CDR2 (germline): LNHDA, SQIVND (reference sequence). The CDR3 loop reads CASSPTTGFSNQPQHF. CDR3 coding DNA: TGTGCCAGTAGTCCAACGACAGGGTTTAGCAATCAGCCCCAGCATTTT.

The CDR3, as DNA: TGTGCCAGCAGGAATTCCTTTCTCCCCTACGAGCAGTACTTC. The encoded protein is CASRNSFLPYEQYF. V and J are TRBV25-1 and TRBJ2-7, with D uncertain. Deletions cut 6 bases from V and 2 bases from J, with 14 bases between. CDR1 is MGHDK, CDR2 SYGVNS, per germline. The CDR3 has 14 residues.

The V and J genes are TRBV6-5 and TRBJ2-7; D is uncertain. The CDR3 is 14 amino acids. Germline CDR1 MNHEY, CDR2 SVGAGI. Trimming cost V 5 bases and J 3 bases, with 14 bases left between them. The CDR3 here is CASSTPRLLYEQYF. In DNA, the CDR3 is TGTGCCAGCAGTACCCCGAGGCTCCTCTACGAGCAGTACTTC.

This rearrangement joins TRBV6-6 to TRBJ1-2, with D possibly TRBD1 on 5 matching bases. Deletions cut 5 bases from V and 7 bases from J, with 23 bases between. Germline loops: CDR1 MNHNY, CDR2 SVGAGI (reference sequence). The CDR3 consists of 16 residues. The CDR3 nucleotides read TGTGCCAGCAGTCCCCCCTTAGGGACGAGGGGTTCTGGCTACACCTTC. This sequence encodes CASSPPLGTRGSGYTF.

The chain links TRBV7-2 to TRBJ1-2, with 8 positions matching TRBD1. The CDR3 extends over 16 amino acids. The V and J ends lost 2 bases and 0 bases, in that order; junction bases with no gene match: 5. Germline V gene sequence: CDR1 SGHTA, CDR2 FQGNSA. Here the CDR3 DNA reads TGTGCCAGCAGCTTAACTTGGACAGGGCCTAACTATGGCTACACCTTC. Its translation is CASSLTWTGPNYGYTF.

The gene calls are TRBV11-2 and TRBJ1-3, with D uncertain. Trimming removed 1 base from V and 0 bases from J, with 7 bases in between. Germline V gene lookup returns CDR1 SGHAT and CDR2 FQNNGV. The CDR3 length is 15 residues. The CDR3, as DNA: TGTGCCAGCAGCTTAGCCGGGCACTCTGGAAACACCATATATTTT. Translating it yields CASSLAGHSGNTIYF.

This rearrangement joins TRBV5-1 to TRBJ1-6; tentative D call: TRBD1 (6 bases). CDR3 size: 15 residues. Germline loops: CDR1 SGHRS, CDR2 YFSETQ. Trimming left V 4 bases short and J 10 bases short, with 18 bases between. The CDR3 loop reads CASSTLTGEGSPLHF. In DNA, the CDR3 is TGCGCCAGCAGCACCCTGACAGGCGAGGGATCACCCCTCCACTTT.

V gene TRBV5-1 combines with J gene TRBJ2-7, with D tentatively TRBD1 (5 bases). Trimming took off 1 base at V and 0 bases at J, with 11 bases between the two ends. Germline V gene lookup returns CDR1 SGHRS and CDR2 YFSETQ. CDR3 size: 15 residues. The CDR3 bases are TGCGCCAGCAGCTTGTTGACAGATACCTCCTACGAGCAGTACTTC. It yields the protein CASSLLTDTSYEQYF.

The rearrangement uses TRBV5-1 and TRBJ2-7; D may be TRBD2 (5 bases). This CDR3 is built from 15 residues. Trimming removed 2 bases from V and 2 bases from J, with 14 bases in between. The germline CDR1 and CDR2 sequences are SGHRS and YFSETQ. The CDR3 DNA reads as TGCGCCAGCAGCTTTATAGCGTCTCCCGCCTACGAGCAGTACTTC. It encodes CASSFIASPAYEQYF.

In this sample, this clone turned up once. This sample also contains other DNA sequences that code for the same CDR3. J is TRBJ2-3 and V is TRBV6-1; no clear D gene. CDR3 length: 11 amino acids. Germline-derived CDR1 and CDR2 are MNHNS and SASEGT. Trimming removed 2 bases at V and 6 bases at J, with 3 bases between. DNA of the CDR3: TGTGCCAGCAGTGAACTCGATACGCAGTATTTT. Translation gives CASSELDTQYF.

The chain combines TRBV5-1 with TRBJ1-5; 9 nucleotides agree with TRBD1. The V segment lost 8 bases and the J segment 4 bases; nucleotides outside the gene matches: 4. The CDR3 extends over 13 amino acids. In germline, CDR1 is SGHRS, CDR2 YFSETQ. CDR3 in DNA: TGCGCCAGGAGGGACAGGGCAAATCAGCCCCAGCATTTT. It is translated as CARRDRANQPQHF.

This clone was observed a single time. V and J are TRBV5-1 and TRBJ2-3, with TRBD2 identical over 7 bases. In germline, CDR1 is SGHRS, CDR2 YFSETQ. The J segment lost 4 bases and the V segment lost 4 bases, leaving 3 bases of the junction unmatched. CDR3 size: 13 residues. In DNA form, the CDR3 reads TGCGCCAGCAGCGGGGGGGTCCCAGATACGCAGTATTTT. Translation gives CASSGGVPDTQYF.

The rearrangement links TRBV6-5 to TRBJ2-7; TRBD1 matches 8 bases. Trimming at V came to 4 bases and at J to 6 bases, leaving 2 bases not matched to a gene. The CDR3 is 12 amino acids. CDR1 and CDR2 from the germline V gene are MNHEY and SVGAGI. The CDR3 region is CASSFDRGEQYF. CDR3 DNA sequence: TGTGCCAGCAGTTTTGACAGGGGCGAGCAGTACTTC.